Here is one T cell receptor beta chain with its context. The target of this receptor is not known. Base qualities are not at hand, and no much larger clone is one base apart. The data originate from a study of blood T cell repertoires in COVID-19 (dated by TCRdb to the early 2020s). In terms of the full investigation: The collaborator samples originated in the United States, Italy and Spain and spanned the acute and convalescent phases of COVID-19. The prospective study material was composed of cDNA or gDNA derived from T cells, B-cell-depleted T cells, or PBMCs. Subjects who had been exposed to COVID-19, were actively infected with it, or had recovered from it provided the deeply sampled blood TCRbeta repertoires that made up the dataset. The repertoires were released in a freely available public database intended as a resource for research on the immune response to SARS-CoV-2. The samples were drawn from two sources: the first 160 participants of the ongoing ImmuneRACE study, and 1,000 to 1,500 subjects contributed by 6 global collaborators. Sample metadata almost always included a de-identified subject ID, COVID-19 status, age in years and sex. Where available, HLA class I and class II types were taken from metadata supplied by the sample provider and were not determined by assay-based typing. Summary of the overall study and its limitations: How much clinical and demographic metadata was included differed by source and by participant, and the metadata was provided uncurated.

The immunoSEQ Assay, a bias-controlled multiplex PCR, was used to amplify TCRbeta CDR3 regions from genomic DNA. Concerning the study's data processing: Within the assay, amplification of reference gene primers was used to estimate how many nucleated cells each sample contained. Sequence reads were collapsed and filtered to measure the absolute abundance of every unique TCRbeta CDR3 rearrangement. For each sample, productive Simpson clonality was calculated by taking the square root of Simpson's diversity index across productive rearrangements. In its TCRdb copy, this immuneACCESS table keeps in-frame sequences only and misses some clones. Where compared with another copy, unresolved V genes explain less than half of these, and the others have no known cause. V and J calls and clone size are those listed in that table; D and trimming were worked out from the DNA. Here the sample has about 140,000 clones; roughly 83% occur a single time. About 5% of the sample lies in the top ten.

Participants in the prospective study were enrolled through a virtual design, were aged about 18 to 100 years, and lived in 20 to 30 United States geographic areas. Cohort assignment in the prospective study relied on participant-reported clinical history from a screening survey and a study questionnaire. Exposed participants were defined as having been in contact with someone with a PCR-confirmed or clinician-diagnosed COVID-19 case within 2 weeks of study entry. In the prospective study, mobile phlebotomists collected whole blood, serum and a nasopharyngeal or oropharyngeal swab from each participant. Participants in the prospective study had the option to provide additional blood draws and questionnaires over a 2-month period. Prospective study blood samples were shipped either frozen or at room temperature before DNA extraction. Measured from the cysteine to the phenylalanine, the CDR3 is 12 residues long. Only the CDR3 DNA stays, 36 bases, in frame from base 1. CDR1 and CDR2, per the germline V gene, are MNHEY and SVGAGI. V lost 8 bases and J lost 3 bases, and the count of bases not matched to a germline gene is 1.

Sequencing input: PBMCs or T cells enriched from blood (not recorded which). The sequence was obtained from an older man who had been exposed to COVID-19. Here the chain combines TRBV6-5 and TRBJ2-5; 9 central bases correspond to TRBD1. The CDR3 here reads CASRQGEETQYF. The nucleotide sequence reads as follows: TGTGCCAGCCGACAGGGGGAAGAGACCCAGTACTTC.